One sample yielded the 28 T cell receptor beta chains listed below, sequenced in a study of early T cells in non-severe SARS-CoV-2 infection. TCRdb used MiXCR to reprocess the 5' RACE reads, holding one entry per CDR3 protein. Of around 92,000 distinct CDR3 sequences in the sample, 11% were seen once. The specimen sequenced was whole blood. The receptors were sampled from an adult who was a healthcare worker with PCR-confirmed SARS-CoV-2 infection or an uninfected control (not recorded which).

This clonotype was recorded at least ten times. The rearrangement uses TRBV7-9 and TRBJ2-1; no definite D call. Looked up from germline, CDR1 is SEHNR and CDR2 is FQNEAQ (reference sequence). V lost 5 bases to trimming and J lost 1 base, with 9 bases between them. The CDR3 has 14 residues. CDR3 amino acids: CASSPTPSYNEQFF. The CDR3, as DNA: TGTGCCAGCAGCCCGACTCCATCCTACAATGAGCAGTTCTTC.

This clonotype turned up a few times. The chain uses TRBV14 and TRBJ2-5; no clear D gene. V dropped 0 bases and J dropped 9 bases, with 8 bases sitting between them. This CDR3 is built from 12 residues. From germline, CDR1 is SGHDN and CDR2 FVKESK. The CDR3, as DNA: TGTGCCAGCAGCCAAGATATCCGGGCCCAGTACTTC. It yields the protein CASSQDIRAQYF. The full variable domain, its missing parts supplied by reference TRBV14 and TRBJ2-5, is EAGVTQFPSHSVIEKGQTVTLRCDPISGHDNLYWYRRVMGKEIKFLLHFVKESKQDESGMPNNRFLAERTGGTYSTLKVQPAELEDSGVYFCASSQDIRAQYFGPGTRLLVL.

The gene calls are TRBV19 and TRBJ1-2, with D perhaps TRBD1 (6 bases). Between the trimmed V and J ends, which lost 2 bases and 6 bases, there was a span of 16 bases. CDR1 and CDR2 (germline): LNHDA, SQIVND (reference sequence). The CDR3 sequence is 15 residues long. CDR3 protein: CASSIFQGNQNGYTF. The DNA for the CDR3 is TGTGCCAGTAGTATATTTCAGGGGAATCAGAATGGCTACACCTTC.

The chain combines TRBV9 with TRBJ2-1, with D perhaps TRBD1 (5 bases). The germline V gene has CDR1 SGDLS and CDR2 YYNGEE. V gave up 1 base and J gave up 0 bases, with 11 bases separating them. The CDR3 is 16 amino acids. The CDR3, as DNA: TGTGCCAGCAGCGTAAGGGGCACGAGCTCCTACAATGAGCAGTTCTTC. Protein product: CASSVRGTSSYNEQFF.

This sequence joins TRBV5-1 and TRBJ2-3; D remains ambiguous. CDR3 length: 13 amino acids. Trimming stripped 2 bases from V and 6 bases from J, with 10 bases between. Germline CDR1 is SGHRS and CDR2 is YFSETQ. The CDR3 DNA sequence: TGCGCCAGCAGCTTAAGGTCCGGTGATACGCAGTATTTT. Translation: CASSLRSGDTQYF. The variable domain in full, completed from reference TRBV5-1 and TRBJ2-3, reads KAGVTQTPRYLIKTRGQQVTLSCSPISGHRSVSWYQQTPGQGLQFLFEYFSETQRNKGNFPGRFSGRQFSNSRSEMNVSTLELGDSALYLCASSLRSGDTQYFGPGTRLTVL.

This clonotype has a count of ten or more. The rearrangement links TRBV7-3 to TRBJ1-1; no clear D. Germline V CDR1 and CDR2: SGHTA, FQGTGA. V lost 1 base, J lost 2 bases, and 8 bases lay in between. The CDR3 totals 14 residues. The CDR3 spells CASSLNGRNTEAFF. Here the CDR3 DNA reads TGTGCCAGCAGCTTAAATGGGAGAAACACTGAAGCTTTCTTT.

This clonotype was detected only a few times. The genes are TRBV30 and TRBJ1-5; the D gene is possibly TRBD1 (6 bases). Germline loops: CDR1 GTSNPN, CDR2 SVGIG (reference sequence). Trimming shortened V by 3 bases and J by 5 bases, and 11 bases separated the two germline ends. This CDR3 is 13 amino acids long. The CDR3 sequence: CAWSRGRDQPQHF. For the CDR3, the DNA is TGTGCCTGGAGCAGGGGTAGGGATCAGCCCCAGCATTTT. The variable domain in full, with the rest retrieved from reference TRBV30 and TRBJ1-5, is SQTIHQWPATLVQPVGSPLSLECTVEGTSNPNLYWYRQAAGRGLQLLFYSVGIGQISSEVPQNLSASRPQDRQFILSSKKLLLSDSGFYLCAWSRGRDQPQHFGDGTRLSIL.

The rearrangement joins TRBV6-1 to TRBJ2-3; 7 bases line up with TRBD2. The CDR3 consists of 14 residues. CDR1 and CDR2 from the germline V gene are MNHNS and SASEGT. Unmatched junction bases numbered 8, after V lost 7 bases and J lost 4 bases. The CDR3 here is CASTGAGVADTQYF. The CDR3 DNA follows: TGTGCCAGCACCGGGGCGGGAGTTGCAGATACGCAGTATTTT.

The chain combines TRBV9 with TRBJ1-1; D remains unclear. V lost 3 bases to trimming and J lost 5 bases, with 11 bases between them. This CDR3 region has 13 residues. The germline V gene encodes CDR1 SGDLS and CDR2 YYNGEE. The DNA of the CDR3 is TGTGCCAGCAGCGCGGCTCCGAGGACTGAAGCTTTCTTT. Its translation is CASSAAPRTEAFF.

This chain joins TRBV29-1 and TRBJ2-2; D possibly corresponds to TRBD2 (5 bases). Trimming removed 5 bases at V and 1 base at J, with 5 bases between. The CDR3 extends over 12 amino acids. CDR1 and CDR2 (germline): SQVTM, ANQGSEA. The DNA for the CDR3 is TGCAGCGTTAGCGGGAACACCGGGGAGCTGTTTTTT. It yields the protein CSVSGNTGELFF.

In its sample, this clonotype was seen many times. The gene calls are TRBV6-5 and TRBJ2-2; no clear D. This CDR3 has 14 amino acids. Deletions cut 5 bases from V and 5 bases from J, with 12 bases between. CDR1 is MNHEY, CDR2 SVGAGI, per germline. The chain's CDR3 is CASSPDGVTGELFF. CDR3 sequence (DNA): TGTGCCAGCAGTCCCGATGGGGTGACCGGGGAGCTGTTTTTT.

The CDR3 nucleotides are TGTGCTAGTGGTTTGTCATCAGGCAGCTATGGCTACACCTTC. It is translated as CASGLSSGSYGYTF. V is TRBV12-5 and J is TRBJ1-2; D unclear. Per germline, CDR1 LGHNT and CDR2 FRNRAP. Trimming left V 2 bases short and J 4 bases short, with 11 bases between. The CDR3 runs to 14 residues.

The V and J genes are TRBV6-1 and TRBJ1-1; D is undetermined. This CDR3 has 13 amino acids. CDR1 is MNHNS, CDR2 SASEGT, per germline. V gave up 7 bases and J gave up 2 bases, with 11 bases separating them. This CDR3 is CASKIVGNTEAFF. The CDR3 nucleotides are TGTGCCAGCAAGATCGTCGGAAACACTGAAGCTTTCTTT.

This clonotype showed up many times. V is TRBV4-1 and J is TRBJ1-5; no reliable D call. The length of the CDR3 is 15 residues. CDR1 and CDR2 from the germline V gene are MGHRA and YSYEKL. Trimming left V 3 bases short and J 4 bases short, with 13 bases between. In nucleotides, the CDR3 is TGCGCCAGCAGCCATAACCACGGGCGGAATCAGCCCCAGCATTTT. It yields the protein CASSHNHGRNQPQHF.

The chain combines TRBV12-3 or TRBV12-4 with TRBJ2-1; a possible D gene is TRBD2 (5 bases). This CDR3 is 12 amino acids long. V lost 3 bases to trimming and J lost 9 bases, with 9 bases between them. The CDR3 spells CASSFWETEQFF. As DNA, the CDR3 is TGTGCCAGCAGTTTCTGGGAGACTGAGCAGTTCTTC.

In its sample, this clonotype was seen many times. The genes are TRBV5-1 and TRBJ1-5; D is ambiguous. This CDR3 has 13 amino acids. Per germline, CDR1 SGHRS and CDR2 YFSETQ. The ends were cut back, 4 bases at V and 10 bases at J, with 15 bases in the middle. CDR3 bases: TGCGCCAGCAGCGTAACCCCAGTTAGCCCCCAGCATTTT. Translation gives CASSVTPVSPQHF.

The V gene is TRBV20-1, the J gene TRBJ2-1; no firm D call. There are 14 residues in the CDR3. V lost 3 bases, J lost 0 bases, and 9 bases lay in between. The germline CDR1 and CDR2 sequences are DFQATT and SNEGSKA (reference sequence). The CDR3 spells CSASWRSSYNEQFF. The CDR3 nucleotides are TGCAGTGCTAGCTGGCGGAGCTCCTACAATGAGCAGTTCTTC.

The gene calls are TRBV24-1 and TRBJ2-3; D gene ambiguous. V was trimmed by 6 bases and J by 0 bases, leaving 15 bases between them. Germline V lookup: CDR1 KGHDR, CDR2 SFDVKD. The CDR3 runs 16 residues. The CDR3 spells CATSRIVAISTDTQYF. CDR3 nucleotides: TGTGCCACCAGTAGGATAGTGGCTATTAGCACAGATACGCAGTATTTT.

The gene calls are TRBV7-9 and TRBJ1-5, with TRBD1 matching 7 bases. The CDR3 is made up of 15 amino acids. The trim removed 4 bases at V and 9 bases at J, leaving 12 bases unmatched. Germline CDR1 and CDR2: SEHNR and FQNEAQ (reference sequence). The CDR3 DNA is TGTGCCAGCAGCTCGAGCCGACAGGGAGGACGGCCCCAGCATTTT. This translates into CASSSSRQGGRPQHF. Full variable domain (rest looked up from reference TRBV7-9 and TRBJ1-5): DTGVSQNPRHKITKRGQNVTFRCDPISEHNRLYWYRQTLGQGPEFLTYFQNEAQLEKSRLLSDRFSAERPKGSFSTLEIQRTEQGDSAMYLCASSSSRQGGRPQHFGDGTRLSIL.

This clonotype has more than one count but fewer than ten. This chain links TRBV29-1 with TRBJ2-6; no definite D call. Germline V gives CDR1 SQVTM, CDR2 ANQGSEA. V shed 0 bases and J shed 7 bases, with 10 bases lying between them. This CDR3 is built from 14 residues. CDR3 sequence reads: CSVEDRALANVLTF. The CDR3 bases are TGCAGCGTTGAAGATCGGGCATTAGCCAACGTCCTGACTTTC. Variable domain in full (rest from reference TRBV29-1 and TRBJ2-6): SAVISQKPSRDICQRGTSLTIQCQVDSQVTMMFWYRQQPGQSLTLIATANQGSEATYESGFVIDKFPISRPNLTFSTLTVSNMSPEDSSIYLCSVEDRALANVLTFGAGSRLTVL.

The chain joins TRBV20-1 to TRBJ1-5, with 8 bases that match TRBD1. Germline trimming cut 2 bases from V and 0 bases from J; bases unmatched to any gene: 9. The CDR3 extends over 17 amino acids. Germline CDR1 is DFQATT and CDR2 is SNEGSKA (reference sequence). The CDR3 here is CSARPGQVPYSNQPQHF. The CDR3 DNA reads TGCAGTGCTAGACCGGGACAGGTCCCCTATAGCAATCAGCCCCAGCATTTT.

This clonotype was seen more than once but under ten times. The gene calls are TRBV7-2 and TRBJ1-1; D call uncertain. V lost 6 bases to trimming and J lost 1 base, with 12 bases between them. CDR3 length: 14 residues. Germline V gene sequence: CDR1 SGHTA, CDR2 FQGNSA. CDR3 coding DNA: TGTGCCAGCAGAAGGACCGATCAGAACACTGAAGCTTTCTTT. Translated, it gives CASRRTDQNTEAFF.

The CDR3 DNA is TGTGCCAGCAGGTATCTCGGGGGGACGTACGAGCAGTACTTC. Residues: CASRYLGGTYEQYF. The chain carries TRBV2 and TRBJ2-7, with TRBD2 identical over 7 bases. The trim removed 6 bases at V and 4 bases at J, leaving 9 bases unmatched. The germline V gene encodes CDR1 SNHLY and CDR2 FYNNEI. This CDR3 has 14 amino acids.

There are many counts of this clonotype. The genes are TRBV4-1 and TRBJ1-1; D might be TRBD1 (5 bases). The CDR3 spans 13 residues. V was pared by 2 bases and J by 5 bases, with 9 bases between. In germline, CDR1 is MGHRA, CDR2 YSYEKL. Here the CDR3 reads CASSQRDGTEAFF. The CDR3 nucleotides are TGCGCCAGCAGCCAAAGGGACGGAACTGAAGCTTTCTTT.

The table lists this clonotype with a few counts. The V gene is TRBV5-1, the J gene TRBJ2-2; 7 positions match TRBD1. The trim removed 1 base at V and 3 bases at J, leaving 3 bases unmatched. Germline values: CDR1 SGHRS, CDR2 YFSETQ. The CDR3 loop spans 15 amino acids. CDR3 protein: CASSLSGQHTGELFF. The CDR3 DNA reads TGCGCCAGCAGCTTGTCGGGACAGCACACCGGGGAGCTGTTTTTT. Full variable domain (rest looked up from reference TRBV5-1 and TRBJ2-2): KAGVTQTPRYLIKTRGQQVTLSCSPISGHRSVSWYQQTPGQGLQFLFEYFSETQRNKGNFPGRFSGRQFSNSRSEMNVSTLELGDSALYLCASSLSGQHTGELFFGEGSRLTVL.

This clonotype was recorded a few times. J is TRBJ2-5 and V is TRBV27; tentatively, D is TRBD2 (5 bases). Germline-derived CDR1 and CDR2 are MNHEY and SMNVEV (reference sequence). The V end lost 2 bases, the J end lost 0 bases, and 7 bases lay between the germline ends. CDR3 length: 14 amino acids. The chain's CDR3 is CASSLRGYQETQYF. As DNA, the CDR3 is TGTGCCAGCAGTTTAAGAGGGTACCAAGAGACCCAGTACTTC.

CDR3 amino acids: CASSYAGRAGDTQYF. The CDR3 DNA is TGTGCCAGCAGTTATGCGGGAAGGGCAGGAGATACGCAGTATTTT. This sequence joins TRBV6-6 and TRBJ2-3; D is perhaps TRBD2 (6 bases). Trimming removed 3 bases at V and 5 bases at J, with 15 bases between. The V gene's germline CDR1 is MNHNY and CDR2 SVGAGI (reference sequence). This CDR3 is built from 15 residues.

Comment on this clonotype: One base away lies a much larger clone, so this may be a sequencing read error. Because the CDR3 is missing its conserved closing phenylalanine or tryptophan, this is likely a read error. The rearrangement uses TRBV20-1 and TRBJ2-7; a possible D gene is TRBD1 (5 bases). V was shortened by 6 bases and J by 4 bases, with 16 bases between the two germline ends. The CDR3 has 13 amino acids. Germline CDR1 reads DFQATT; CDR2 reads SNEGSKA (reference sequence). CDR3 nucleotide sequence: TGCAGTGCCACCCGGGCAGGGCCTTACGAGCAGTACTCC. Translation: CSATRAGPYEQYS.